This T cell receptor beta chain was sequenced during a study of shared clonotypes between healthy human individuals. Study-level results: Several donors shared roughly 5% of their naive CD4 clonotypes.

As regards this clone: What it recognizes is unknown. Other DNA sequences in the same sample also yield this CDR3.

The table came from immunoSEQ multiplex PCR; TCRdb's copy has only in-frame clones and leaves some out. The repertoire holds about 670,000 clones, with approximately 75% as singletons. Per the germline V gene, CDR1 is DFQATT and CDR2 is SNEGSKA (reference sequence). V was pared by 6 bases and J by 2 bases, with 5 bases between. There are 11 residues in the CDR3. The chain is built from TRBV20-1 and TRBJ1-3; D gene ambiguous. Sequencing input: memory CD4+ T cells sorted from blood. As to subset: CD45RA-negative fraction. The TCR comes from a woman in her 30s in good health. The CDR3 DNA reads TGCAGTGCCTCCCCTGGAAACACCATATATTTT. This sequence encodes CSASPGNTIYF.